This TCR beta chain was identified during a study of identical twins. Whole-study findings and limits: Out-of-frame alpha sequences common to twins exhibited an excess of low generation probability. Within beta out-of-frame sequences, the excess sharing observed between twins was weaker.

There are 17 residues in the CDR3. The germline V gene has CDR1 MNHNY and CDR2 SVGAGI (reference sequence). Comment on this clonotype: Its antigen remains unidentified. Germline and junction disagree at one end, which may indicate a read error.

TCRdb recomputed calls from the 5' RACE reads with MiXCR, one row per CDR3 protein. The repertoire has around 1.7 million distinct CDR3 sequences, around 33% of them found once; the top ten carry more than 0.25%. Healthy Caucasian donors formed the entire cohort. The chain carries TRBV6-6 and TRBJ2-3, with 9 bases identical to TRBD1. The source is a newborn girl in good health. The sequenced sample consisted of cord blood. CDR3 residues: CAGSYSERTGEADTQYF. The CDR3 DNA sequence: TGTGCCGGCAGTTACTCTGAAAGGACAGGGGAAGCAGATACGCAGTATTTT.